This T cell receptor (beta chain) is from a study of cytomegalovirus exposure and HLA in healthy donors (TCRdb year 2017). Some background on the complete study: According to a later analysis, the 120 or so validation repertoires were produced on the same platform as the approximately 690 repertoires of the first cohort. The aim of the study was to test whether cataloging public T cell receptors could identify signatures of past pathogen exposure. Besides the first cohort of around 700 subjects, a separate validation cohort made up of 90 to 150 different subjects was used. High-throughput TCR immunosequencing, statistical association of individual TCRs with disease status, and machine learning were combined to predict cytomegalovirus infection status. Study-level results and caveats: A later analysis lacked HLA typing for the validation cohort, so it scored co-occurrence in that cohort across all 110 or so repertoires. In vitro tests confirmed that a few of the cytomegalovirus-associated TCR beta chains recognize cytomegalovirus antigens. Of the cluster scores, 90% to 95% were above 0 in a later analysis, which found that TCRs clustered in the first cohort also tended to co-occur in the 120 validation repertoires. In the study, about 150 TCR beta chains were listed as associated with cytomegalovirus. Across donors, most TCR sequences were observed very rarely, whereas some public TCRs were present in many individuals. It was suggested by the authors that the approach could potentially be generalized to other disease states and immunological phenotypes. Cytomegalovirus status was reported to be diagnosed by the classifier with high specificity and sensitivity in both the original and validation cohorts.

The receptor library was made with the immunoSEQ multiplex PCR assay. Per the original workflow: A statistical classification framework was developed to diagnose cytomegalovirus status using the catalog of TCR beta chain sequences. In TCRdb, the immuneACCESS table is reduced to in-frame sequences with V and J assigned. These tables do not hold every clone; where another copy was compared, an unresolved V gene accounts for under half, and the others remain unexplained. The V and J calls and clone size are taken from that table; D and trimming were inferred from the DNA. This sample gives 110,000 to 150,000 clones in total; just over 90% of them show up just once. 0.6% to 0.85% of the sample goes to the ten largest clones. From V the trimming removes 2 bases and from J it removes 8 bases, while the gene matches leave 15 bases of the junction unaccounted for. From a lookup of the germline V gene, CDR1 and CDR2 are SGHRS and YFSETQ. The CDR3 holds 17 amino acids from the cysteine to the phenylalanine. Only the CDR3 portion is preserved as DNA: 51 bases, with reading frame beginning at the first base.

Comment on this clone: The antigen it binds to is not known. Per-base quality was not reported, and no clone a single base away is much larger than it.

The donors belonged to the validation cohort of over a hundred subjects, which was separate from the roughly 670-subject first cohort. The source material was PBMCs. The source is a man between 18 and 35 years old in good health and CMV-seronegative. This receptor chain uses TRBV5-1 and TRBJ2-1; 8 middle bases align to TRBD2. CDR3 reads: CASSFGGPGTRGDEQFF. The sequenced DNA is TGCGCCAGCAGCTTTGGGGGGCCCGGGACTAGAGGCGATGAGCAGTTCTTC.